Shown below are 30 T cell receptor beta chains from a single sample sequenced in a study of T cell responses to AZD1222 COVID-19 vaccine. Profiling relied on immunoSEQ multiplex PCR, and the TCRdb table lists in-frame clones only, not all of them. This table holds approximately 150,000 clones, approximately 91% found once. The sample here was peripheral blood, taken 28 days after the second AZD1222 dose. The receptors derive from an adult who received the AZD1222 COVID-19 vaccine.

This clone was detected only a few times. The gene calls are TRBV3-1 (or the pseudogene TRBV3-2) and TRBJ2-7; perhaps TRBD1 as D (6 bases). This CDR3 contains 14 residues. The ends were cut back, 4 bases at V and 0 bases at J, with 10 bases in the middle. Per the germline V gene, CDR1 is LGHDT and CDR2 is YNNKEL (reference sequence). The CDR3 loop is CASSPGQSSYEQYF. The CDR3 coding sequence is TGTGCCAGCAGCCCCGGACAGAGCTCCTACGAGCAGTACTTC.

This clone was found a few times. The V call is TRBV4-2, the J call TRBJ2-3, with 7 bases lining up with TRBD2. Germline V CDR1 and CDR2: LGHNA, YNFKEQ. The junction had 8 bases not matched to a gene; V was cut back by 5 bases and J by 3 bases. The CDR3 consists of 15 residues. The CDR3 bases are TGTGCCAGCAGCTACTGGGGGAGGGGTACAGATACGCAGTATTTT. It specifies CASSYWGRGTDTQYF.

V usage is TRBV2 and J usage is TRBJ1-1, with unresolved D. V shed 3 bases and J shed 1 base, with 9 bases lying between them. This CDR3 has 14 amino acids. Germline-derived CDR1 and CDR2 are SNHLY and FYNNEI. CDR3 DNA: TGTGCCAGCAGTGATAACTACAGGAACACTGAAGCTTTCTTT. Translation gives CASSDNYRNTEAFF.

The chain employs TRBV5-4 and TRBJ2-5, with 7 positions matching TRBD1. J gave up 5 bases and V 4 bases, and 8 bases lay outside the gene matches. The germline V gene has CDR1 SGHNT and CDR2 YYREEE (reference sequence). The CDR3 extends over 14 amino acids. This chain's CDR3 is CASSAGGWGETQYF. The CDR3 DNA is TGTGCCAGCAGCGCAGGGGGTTGGGGCGAGACCCAGTACTTC.

The CDR3 DNA sequence: TGTGCCAGCAGCCCTGTGGGGACAACTAATGAAAAACTGTTTTTT. This sequence encodes CASSPVGTTNEKLFF. This chain uses TRBV3-1 (or the pseudogene TRBV3-2) with TRBJ1-4; D not certain. Germline V CDR1 and CDR2: LGHDT, YNNKEL (reference sequence). The CDR3 contains 15 residues. Between the trimmed V and J ends, which lost 4 bases and 0 bases, there was a span of 9 bases.

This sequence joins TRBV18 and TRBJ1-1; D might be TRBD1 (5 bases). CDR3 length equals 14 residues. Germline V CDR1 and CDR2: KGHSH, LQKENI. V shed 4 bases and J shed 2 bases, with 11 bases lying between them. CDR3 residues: CASSRQGSNTEAFF. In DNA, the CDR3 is TGTGCCAGCTCACGGCAGGGAAGTAACACTGAAGCTTTCTTT.

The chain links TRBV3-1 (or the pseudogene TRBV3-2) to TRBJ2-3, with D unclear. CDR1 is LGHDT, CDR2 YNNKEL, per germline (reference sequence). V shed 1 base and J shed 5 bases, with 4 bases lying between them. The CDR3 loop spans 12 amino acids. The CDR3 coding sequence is TGTGCCAGCAGCCAAGTACAAGATACGCAGTATTTT. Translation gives CASSQVQDTQYF.

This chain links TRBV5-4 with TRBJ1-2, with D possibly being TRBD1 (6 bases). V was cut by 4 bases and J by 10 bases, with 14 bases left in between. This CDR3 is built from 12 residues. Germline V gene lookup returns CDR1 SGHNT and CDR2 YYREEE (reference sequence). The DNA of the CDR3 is TGTGCCAGCAGCCCGGGACAAAAGTACTACACCTTC. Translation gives CASSPGQKYYTF.

The chain's CDR3 is CASSVAGAMNTEAFF. In DNA, the CDR3 is TGTGCCAGCAGCGTAGCTGGGGCTATGAACACTGAAGCTTTCTTT. The genes are TRBV9 and TRBJ1-1; D is perhaps TRBD1 (5 bases). Trimming pared 0 bases from V and 0 bases from J, leaving 9 bases between. Germline V CDR1 and CDR2: SGDLS, YYNGEE. The CDR3 contains 15 residues.

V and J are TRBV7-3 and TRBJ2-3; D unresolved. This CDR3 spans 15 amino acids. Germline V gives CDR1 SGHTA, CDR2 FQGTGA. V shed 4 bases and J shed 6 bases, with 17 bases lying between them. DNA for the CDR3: TGTGCCAGCAGCTCCAACTCCGTAAAGGGTGATACGCAGTATTTT. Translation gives CASSSNSVKGDTQYF.

This chain's CDR3 is CASSLATVQETQYF. The CDR3 DNA reads TGTGCCAGCAGCCTCGCGACAGTACAAGAGACCCAGTACTTC. This chain connects TRBV7-8 to TRBJ2-5, with D perhaps matching TRBD1 (5 bases). There are 14 residues in the CDR3. Trimming shortened V by 5 bases and J by 2 bases, and 12 bases separated the two germline ends. The germline CDR1 and CDR2 sequences are SGHVS and FQNEAQ.

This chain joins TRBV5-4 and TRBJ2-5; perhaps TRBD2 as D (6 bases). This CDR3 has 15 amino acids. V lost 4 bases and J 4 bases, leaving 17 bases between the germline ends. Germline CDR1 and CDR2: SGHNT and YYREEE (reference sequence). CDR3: CASSPPGGKGETQYF. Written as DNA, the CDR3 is TGTGCCAGCAGCCCGCCCGGAGGGAAAGGAGAGACCCAGTACTTC.

DNA of the CDR3: TGTGCCAGCAGCTTAACGGGAAGCCTGGACACCATATATTTT. This gives the protein CASSLTGSLDTIYF. The chain couples TRBV6-5 to TRBJ1-3; D not certain. The CDR3 is made up of 14 amino acids. Germline CDR1 is MNHEY and CDR2 is SVGAGI. Trimming pared 6 bases from V and 8 bases from J, leaving 17 bases between.

This chain's CDR3 is CASSLMQASYNEQFF. The CDR3 DNA reads as TGTGCCAGCAGCTTAATGCAGGCTAGCTACAATGAGCAGTTCTTC. The rearrangement uses TRBV7-3 and TRBJ2-1; no clear D gene. Trimming left V 1 base short and J 3 bases short, with 10 bases between. Germline assignment: CDR1 SGHTA and CDR2 FQGTGA. CDR3 length equals 15 residues.

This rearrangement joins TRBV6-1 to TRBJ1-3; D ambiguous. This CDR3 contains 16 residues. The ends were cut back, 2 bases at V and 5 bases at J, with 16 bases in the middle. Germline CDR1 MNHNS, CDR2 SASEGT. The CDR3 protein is CASSEPGSAPRNTIYF. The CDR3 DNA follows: TGTGCCAGCAGTGAACCGGGAAGCGCCCCGAGAAACACCATATATTTT.

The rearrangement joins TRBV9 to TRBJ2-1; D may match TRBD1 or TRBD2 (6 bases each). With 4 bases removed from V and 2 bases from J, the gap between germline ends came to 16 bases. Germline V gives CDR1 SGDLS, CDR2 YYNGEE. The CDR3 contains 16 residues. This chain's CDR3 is CASSPGGRRPYNEQFF. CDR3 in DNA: TGTGCCAGCAGCCCCGGGGGCAGGCGCCCCTACAATGAGCAGTTCTTC.

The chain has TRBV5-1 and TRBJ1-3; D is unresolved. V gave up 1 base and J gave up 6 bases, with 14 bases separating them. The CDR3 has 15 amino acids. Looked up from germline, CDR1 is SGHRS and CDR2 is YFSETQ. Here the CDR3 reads CASSLRGTLENTIYF. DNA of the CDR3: TGCGCCAGCAGCTTGCGAGGAACTCTGGAAAACACCATATATTTT.

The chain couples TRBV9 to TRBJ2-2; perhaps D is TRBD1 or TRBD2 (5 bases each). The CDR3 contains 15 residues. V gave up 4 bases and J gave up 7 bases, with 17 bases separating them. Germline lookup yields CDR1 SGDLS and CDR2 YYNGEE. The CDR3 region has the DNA TGTGCCAGCAGCCCCGGAAGGGACGGGGACGGGGAGCTGTTTTTT. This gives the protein CASSPGRDGDGELFF.

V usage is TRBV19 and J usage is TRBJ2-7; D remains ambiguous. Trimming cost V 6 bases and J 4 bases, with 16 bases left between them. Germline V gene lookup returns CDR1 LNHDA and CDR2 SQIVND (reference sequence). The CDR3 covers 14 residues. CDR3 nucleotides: TGTGCCAGTAGCCGGGCCGGCCCCTTTTACGAGCAGTACTTC. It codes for CASSRAGPFYEQYF.

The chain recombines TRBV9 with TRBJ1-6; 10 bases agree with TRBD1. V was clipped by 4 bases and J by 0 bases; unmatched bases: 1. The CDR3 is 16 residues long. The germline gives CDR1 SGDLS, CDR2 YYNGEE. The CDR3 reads CASSRDRGSYNSPLHF. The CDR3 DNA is TGTGCCAGCAGCCGGGACAGGGGCTCCTATAATTCACCCCTCCACTTT. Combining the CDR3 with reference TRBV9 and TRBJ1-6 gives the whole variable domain DSGVTQTPKHLITATGQRVTLRCSPRSGDLSVYWYQQSLDQGLQFLIQYYNGEERAKGNILERFSAQQFPDLHSELNLSSLELGDSALYFCASSRDRGSYNSPLHFGNGTRLTVT.

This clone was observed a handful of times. CDR3 residues: CASSGAGRGPQPQHF. The CDR3 DNA is TGTGCCAGCAGTGGTGCCGGCAGGGGACCTCAGCCCCAGCATTTT. The chain is built from TRBV25-1 and TRBJ1-5; tentatively, D is TRBD1 (6 bases). Germline lookup yields CDR1 MGHDK and CDR2 SYGVNS. The CDR3 is made up of 15 amino acids. V dropped 4 bases and J dropped 6 bases, with 16 bases sitting between them.

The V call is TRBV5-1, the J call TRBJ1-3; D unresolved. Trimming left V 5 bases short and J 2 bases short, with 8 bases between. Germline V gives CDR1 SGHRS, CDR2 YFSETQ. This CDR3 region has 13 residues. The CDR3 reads CASRISAGNTIYF. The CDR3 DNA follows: TGCGCCAGCAGAATTTCCGCTGGAAACACCATATATTTT.

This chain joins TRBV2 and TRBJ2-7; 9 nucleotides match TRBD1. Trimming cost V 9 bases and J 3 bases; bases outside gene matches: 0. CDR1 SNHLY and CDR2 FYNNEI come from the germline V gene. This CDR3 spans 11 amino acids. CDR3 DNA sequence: TGTGCCAGGGGACAGGGCTACGAGCAGTACTTC. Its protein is CARGQGYEQYF.

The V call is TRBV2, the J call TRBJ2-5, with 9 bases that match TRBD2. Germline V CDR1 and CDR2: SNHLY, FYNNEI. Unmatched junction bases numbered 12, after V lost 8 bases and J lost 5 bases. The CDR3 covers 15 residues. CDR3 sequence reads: CASVVGGRAGETQYF. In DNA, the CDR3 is TGTGCCAGCGTGGTAGGCGGGAGGGCCGGGGAGACCCAGTACTTC.

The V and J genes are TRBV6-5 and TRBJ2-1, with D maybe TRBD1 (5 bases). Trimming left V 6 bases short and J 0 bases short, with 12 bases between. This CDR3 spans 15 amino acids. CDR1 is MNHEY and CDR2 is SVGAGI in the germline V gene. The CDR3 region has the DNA TGTGCCAGCAGCGTGACAGCAACCTCCTACAATGAGCAGTTCTTC. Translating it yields CASSVTATSYNEQFF.

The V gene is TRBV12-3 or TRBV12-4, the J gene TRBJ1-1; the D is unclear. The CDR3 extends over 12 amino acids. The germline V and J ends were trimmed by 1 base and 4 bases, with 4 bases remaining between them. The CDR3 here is CASSLGVTEAFF. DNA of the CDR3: TGTGCCAGCAGTTTAGGGGTCACTGAAGCTTTCTTT.

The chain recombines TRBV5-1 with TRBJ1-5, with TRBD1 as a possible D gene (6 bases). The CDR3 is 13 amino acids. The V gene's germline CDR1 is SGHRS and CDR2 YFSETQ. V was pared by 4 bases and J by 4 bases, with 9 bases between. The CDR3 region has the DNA TGCGCCAGCAGCGCCCAGGGGAATCAGCCCCAGCATTTT. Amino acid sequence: CASSAQGNQPQHF.

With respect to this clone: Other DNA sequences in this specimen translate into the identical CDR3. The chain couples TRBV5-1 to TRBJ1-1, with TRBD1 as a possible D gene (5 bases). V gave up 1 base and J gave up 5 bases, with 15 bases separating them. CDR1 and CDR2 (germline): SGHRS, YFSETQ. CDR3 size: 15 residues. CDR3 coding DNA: TGCGCCAGCAGCTTGCAGGGAGGAGAAGCGACTGAAGCTTTCTTT. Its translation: CASSLQGGEATEAFF. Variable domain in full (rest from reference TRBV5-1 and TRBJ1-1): KAGVTQTPRYLIKTRGQQVTLSCSPISGHRSVSWYQQTPGQGLQFLFEYFSETQRNKGNFPGRFSGRQFSNSRSEMNVSTLELGDSALYLCASSLQGGEATEAFFGQGTRLTVV.

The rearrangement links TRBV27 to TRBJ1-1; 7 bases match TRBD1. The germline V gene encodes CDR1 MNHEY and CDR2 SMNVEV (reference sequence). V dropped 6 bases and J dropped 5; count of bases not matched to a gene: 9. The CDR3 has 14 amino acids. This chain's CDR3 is CASRFEGGPTEAFF. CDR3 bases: TGTGCCAGCAGATTTGAAGGGGGCCCAACTGAAGCTTTCTTT.

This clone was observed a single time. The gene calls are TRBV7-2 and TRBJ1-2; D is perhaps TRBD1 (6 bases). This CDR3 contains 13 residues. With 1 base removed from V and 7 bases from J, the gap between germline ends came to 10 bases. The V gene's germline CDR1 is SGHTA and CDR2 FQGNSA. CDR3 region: CASSLGGAPGYTF. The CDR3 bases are TGTGCCAGCAGCTTAGGGGGGGCGCCTGGCTACACCTTC.